This is a list of T cell receptor beta chains from one sample in a study of human T cells and chemical hapten exposure. TCRdb recomputed calls from the RACE reads with MiXCR, one row per CDR3 protein. The data contain around 300,000 distinct CDR3 sequences, approximately 7.5% of them seen just once; the ten biggest clones take up around 1.2%. The source material was whole blood, sampled in connection with sensitization to the hapten diphenylcyclopropenone (DPC). Receptor source: a man between 18 and 35 years old with alopecia areata. Some clones in this sample may be carry-over from other donors' samples. The conserved cysteine and the conserved F or W are not part of the CDR3 here. A row's size may be missing; if present it is once, few, many or a size class.

clone_size cdr3_length v_call cdr3_aa
. 11 TRBV2 ASSEYHTGELF
few 12 TRBV10-3 AISGDSNNSPLH
few 15 TRBV10-2 ASSRTSGGTSYNEQF
. 12 TRBV6-1 ASIPGTNTGELF
many 12 TRBV7-9 ASSLIGIAGELF
. 14 TRBV10-3 AISGSGTANTGELF
few 13 TRBV12-5 ASGTRTSGGDEQF
few 9 TRBV20-1 SALRQTEQF
few 13 TRBV6-5 ASSTGRRSQETQY
. 15 TRBV29-1 SVEEGYMGLSYNEQF
few 13 TRBV9 ASSVAFSGQETQY
. 12 TRBV11-1 ASSSGTSEDTQY
few 9 TRBV12-3/TRBV12-4 ASSSGQEQF
. 16 TRBV27 ASSYSGLAGGHWDEQF
many 13 TRBV4-3 ASSPGGEGREKLF
. 13 TRBV4-1 ASSQLRGTNQPQH
few 11 TRBV29-1 SVTQGHNSPLH
. 13 TRBV27 ASSFDSVAKNIQY
many 10 TRBV12-3/TRBV12-4 ASTPGSTEAF
. 17 TRBV6-2/TRBV6-3 ASRKGTHRGTPTDYEQY
. 16 TRBV4-1 ASSQVGRPGDSNSPLH
. 14 TRBV6-5 ASSYSMGVGKSEAF
few 13 TRBV4-3 ASNQPGRLNTEAF
few 13 TRBV4-2 ASTQRSGSNQPQH
many 12 TRBV12-3/TRBV12-4 ASSFAESNQPQH
few 12 TRBV4-1 ASRSGTTYNEQF
many 11 TRBV28 ASSNRNEETQY
few 10 TRBV6-2/TRBV6-3 ASAFRDTEAF
. 12 TRBV5-1 ASSLQPEDTEAF
. 13 TRBV2 ASSVGTGNTGELF
many 13 TRBV6-5 ASRPPDRANYGYT
. 12 TRBV5-1 ASSLEASNNEQF
many 13 TRBV2 ASRATELFYEKLF
few 14 TRBV12-3/TRBV12-4 ASSTQGAGGANVLT
. 12 TRBV29-1 SMWGRGANTEAF
many 9 TRBV29-1 SVGGGVEAF
. 12 TRBV5-1 ASSLQSENTEAF
few 18 TRBV4-1 ASSQESTGQGYFKSDTQY
. 14 TRBV6-2/TRBV6-3 ASSYPRGSGTDTQY
few 16 TRBV9 ASSPTAKLYSGANVLT
few 12 TRBV12-3/TRBV12-4 ASSLRDFTDTQY
many 12 TRBV7-2 ASSFGQRHTEAF
. 14 TRBV7-2 ASSSPSGGRGDTQY
few 11 TRBV7-9 ASSLRGIGEAF
many 13 TRBV6-4 ASSAASGGYNEQF
. 11 TRBV27 ASSFGSGDTQY
few 12 TRBV4-3 ASSQEGSGNTIY
. 14 TRBV4-3 ASSQDDISGANVLT
few 14 TRBV11-1 ASSLRPGTGKSPLH
few 11 TRBV5-1 ASSTQGKDTQY
many 12 TRBV6-2/TRBV6-3 ASSYPTENTEAF
. 12 TRBV6-6 ASTEVRGKTEAF
. 11 TRBV27 ASRHRGRNEAF
. 12 TRBV7-2 ASSSTGRDQPQH